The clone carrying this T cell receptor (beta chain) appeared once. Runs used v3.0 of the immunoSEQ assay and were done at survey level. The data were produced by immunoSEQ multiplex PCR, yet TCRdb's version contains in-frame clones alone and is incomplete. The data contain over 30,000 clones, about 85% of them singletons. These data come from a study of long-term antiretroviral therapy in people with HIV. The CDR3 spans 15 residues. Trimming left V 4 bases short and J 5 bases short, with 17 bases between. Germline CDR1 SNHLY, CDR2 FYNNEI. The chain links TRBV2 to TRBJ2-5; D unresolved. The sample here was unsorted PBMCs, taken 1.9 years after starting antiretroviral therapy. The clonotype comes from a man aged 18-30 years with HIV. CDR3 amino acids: CASSVFGSGSETQYF. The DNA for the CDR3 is TGTGCCAGCAGTGTTTTTGGGTCTGGATCGGAGACCCAGTACTTC. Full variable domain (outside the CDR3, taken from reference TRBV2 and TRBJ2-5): EPEVTQTPSHQVTQMGQEVILRCVPISNHLYFYWYRQILGQKVEFLVSFYNNEISEKSEIFDDQFSVERPDGSNFTLKIRSTKLEDSAMYFCASSVFGSGSETQYFGPGTRLLVL.